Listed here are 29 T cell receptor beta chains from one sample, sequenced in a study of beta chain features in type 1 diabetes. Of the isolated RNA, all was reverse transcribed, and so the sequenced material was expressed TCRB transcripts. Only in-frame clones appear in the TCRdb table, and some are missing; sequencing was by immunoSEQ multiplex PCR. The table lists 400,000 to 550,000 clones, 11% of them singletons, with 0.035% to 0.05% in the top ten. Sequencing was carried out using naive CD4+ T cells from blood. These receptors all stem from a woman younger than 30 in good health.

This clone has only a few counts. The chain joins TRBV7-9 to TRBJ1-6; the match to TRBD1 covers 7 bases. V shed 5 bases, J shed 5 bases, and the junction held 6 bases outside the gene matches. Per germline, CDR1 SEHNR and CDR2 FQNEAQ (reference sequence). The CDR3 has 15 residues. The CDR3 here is CASSTGDRDNSPLHF. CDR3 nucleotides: TGTGCCAGCAGCACGGGGGACAGAGATAATTCACCCCTCCACTTT. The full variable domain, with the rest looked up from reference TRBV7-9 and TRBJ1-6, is DTGVSQNPRHKITKRGQNVTFRCDPISEHNRLYWYRQTLGQGPEFLTYFQNEAQLEKSRLLSDRFSAERPKGSFSTLEIQRTEQGDSAMYLCASSTGDRDNSPLHFGNGTRLTVT.

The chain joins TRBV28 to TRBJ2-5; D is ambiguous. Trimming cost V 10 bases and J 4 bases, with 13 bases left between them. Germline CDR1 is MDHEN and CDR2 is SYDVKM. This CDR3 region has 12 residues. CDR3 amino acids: CAIKLAGETQYF. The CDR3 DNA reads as TGTGCCATCAAATTGGCCGGAGAGACCCAGTACTTC.

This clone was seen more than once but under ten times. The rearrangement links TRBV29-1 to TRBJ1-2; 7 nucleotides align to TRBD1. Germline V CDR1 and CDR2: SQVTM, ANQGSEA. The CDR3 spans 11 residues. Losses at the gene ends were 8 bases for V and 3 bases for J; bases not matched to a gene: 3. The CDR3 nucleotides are TGCAGCTCCGGGACAGACTATGGCTACACCTTC. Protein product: CSSGTDYGYTF.

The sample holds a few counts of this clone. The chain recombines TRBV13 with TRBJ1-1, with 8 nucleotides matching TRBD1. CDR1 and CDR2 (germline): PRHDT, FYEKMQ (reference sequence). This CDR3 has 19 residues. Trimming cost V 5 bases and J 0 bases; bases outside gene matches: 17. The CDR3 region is CASSPNPGQVDFMNTEAFF. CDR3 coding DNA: TGTGCCAGCAGCCCGAATCCGGGACAGGTCGATTTCATGAACACTGAAGCTTTCTTT.

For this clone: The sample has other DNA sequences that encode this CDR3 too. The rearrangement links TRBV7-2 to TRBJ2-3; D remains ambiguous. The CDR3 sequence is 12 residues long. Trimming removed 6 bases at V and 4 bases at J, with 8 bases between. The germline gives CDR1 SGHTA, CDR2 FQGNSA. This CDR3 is CASSRDADTQYF. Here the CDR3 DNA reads TGTGCCAGCAGTCGTGATGCAGATACGCAGTATTTT.

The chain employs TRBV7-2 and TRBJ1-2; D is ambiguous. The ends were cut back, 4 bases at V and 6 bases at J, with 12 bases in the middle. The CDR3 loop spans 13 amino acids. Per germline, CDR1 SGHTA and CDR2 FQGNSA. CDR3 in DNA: TGTGCCAGCAGCTCGTATAGGAGAGATGGCTACACCTTC. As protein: CASSSYRRDGYTF.

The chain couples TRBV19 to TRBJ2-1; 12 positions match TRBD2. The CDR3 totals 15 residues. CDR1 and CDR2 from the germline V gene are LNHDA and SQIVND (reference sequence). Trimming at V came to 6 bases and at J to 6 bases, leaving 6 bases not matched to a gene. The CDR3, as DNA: TGTGCCAGTAGGAAGACTAGCGGGAGTCTCAATGAGCAGTTCTTC. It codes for CASRKTSGSLNEQFF.

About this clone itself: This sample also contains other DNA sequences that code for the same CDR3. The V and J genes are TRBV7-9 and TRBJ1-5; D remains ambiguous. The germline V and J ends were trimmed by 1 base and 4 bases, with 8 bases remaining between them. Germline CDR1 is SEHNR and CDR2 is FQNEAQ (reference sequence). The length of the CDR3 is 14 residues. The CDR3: CASSLGQGNQPQHF. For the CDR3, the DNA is TGTGCCAGCAGCTTAGGGCAAGGAAATCAGCCCCAGCATTTT.

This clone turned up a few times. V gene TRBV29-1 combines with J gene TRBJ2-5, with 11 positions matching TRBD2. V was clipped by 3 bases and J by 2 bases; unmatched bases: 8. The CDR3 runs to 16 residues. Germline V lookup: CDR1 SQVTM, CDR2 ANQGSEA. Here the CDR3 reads CSVDWSGLAEQETQYF. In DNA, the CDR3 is TGCAGCGTTGATTGGTCGGGACTAGCGGAGCAAGAGACCCAGTACTTC.

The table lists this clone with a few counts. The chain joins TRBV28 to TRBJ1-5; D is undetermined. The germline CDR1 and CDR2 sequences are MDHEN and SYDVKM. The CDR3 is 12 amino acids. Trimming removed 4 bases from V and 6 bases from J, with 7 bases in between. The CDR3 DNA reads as TGTGCCAGCAGTTCAAGTAGTCAGCCCCAGCATTTT. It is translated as CASSSSSQPQHF. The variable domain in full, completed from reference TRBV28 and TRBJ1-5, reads DVKVTQSSRYLVKRTGEKVFLECVQDMDHENMFWYRQDPGLGLRLIYFSYDVKMKEKGDIPEGYSVSREKKERFSLILESASTNQTSMYLCASSSSSQPQHFGDGTRLSIL.

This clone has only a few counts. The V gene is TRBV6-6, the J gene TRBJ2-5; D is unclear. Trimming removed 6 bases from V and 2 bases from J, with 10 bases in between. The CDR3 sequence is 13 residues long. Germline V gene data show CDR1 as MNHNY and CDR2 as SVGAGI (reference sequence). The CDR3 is CASSPGRQETQYF. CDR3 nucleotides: TGTGCCAGCAGCCCCGGCAGACAAGAGACCCAGTACTTC.

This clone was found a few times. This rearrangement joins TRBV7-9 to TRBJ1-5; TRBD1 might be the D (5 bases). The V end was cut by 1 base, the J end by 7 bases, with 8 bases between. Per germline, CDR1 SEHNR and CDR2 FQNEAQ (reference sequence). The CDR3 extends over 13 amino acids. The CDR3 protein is CASSLGGGQPQHF. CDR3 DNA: TGTGCCAGCAGCTTAGGTGGGGGACAGCCCCAGCATTTT.

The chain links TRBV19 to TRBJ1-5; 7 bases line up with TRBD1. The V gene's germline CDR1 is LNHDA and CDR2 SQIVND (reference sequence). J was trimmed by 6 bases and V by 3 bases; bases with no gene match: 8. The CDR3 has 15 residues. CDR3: CASSMWQGGGQPQHF. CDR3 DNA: TGTGCCAGTAGTATGTGGCAGGGGGGCGGTCAGCCCCAGCATTTT.

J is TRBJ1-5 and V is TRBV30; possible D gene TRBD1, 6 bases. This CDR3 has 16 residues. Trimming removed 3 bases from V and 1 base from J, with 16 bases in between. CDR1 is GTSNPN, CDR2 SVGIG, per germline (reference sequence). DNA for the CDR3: TGTGCCTGGAGCATACCGGGACATATCAGCAATCAGCCCCAGCATTTT. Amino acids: CAWSIPGHISNQPQHF.

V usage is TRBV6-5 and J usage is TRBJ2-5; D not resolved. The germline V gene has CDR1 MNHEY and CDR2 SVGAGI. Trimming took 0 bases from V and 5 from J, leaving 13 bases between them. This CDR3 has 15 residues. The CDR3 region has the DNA TGTGCCAGCAGTTACTCCGCAGGAGTGAGGGAGACCCAGTACTTC. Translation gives CASSYSAGVRETQYF.

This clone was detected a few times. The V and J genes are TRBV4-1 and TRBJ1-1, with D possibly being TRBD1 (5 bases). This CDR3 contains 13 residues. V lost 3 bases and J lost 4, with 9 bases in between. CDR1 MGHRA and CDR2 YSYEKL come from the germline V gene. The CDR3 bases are TGCGCCAGCAGCCATTCCGGGGGCACTGAAGCTTTCTTT. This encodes CASSHSGGTEAFF.

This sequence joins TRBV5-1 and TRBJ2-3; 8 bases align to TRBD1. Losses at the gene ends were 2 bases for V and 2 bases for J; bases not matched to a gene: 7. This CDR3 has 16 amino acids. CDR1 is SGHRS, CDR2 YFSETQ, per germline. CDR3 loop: CASSFAGQGITDTQYF. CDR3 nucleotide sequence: TGCGCCAGCAGCTTTGCCGGACAGGGTATCACAGATACGCAGTATTTT. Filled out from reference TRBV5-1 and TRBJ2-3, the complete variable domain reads KAGVTQTPRYLIKTRGQQVTLSCSPISGHRSVSWYQQTPGQGLQFLFEYFSETQRNKGNFPGRFSGRQFSNSRSEMNVSTLELGDSALYLCASSFAGQGITDTQYFGPGTRLTVL.

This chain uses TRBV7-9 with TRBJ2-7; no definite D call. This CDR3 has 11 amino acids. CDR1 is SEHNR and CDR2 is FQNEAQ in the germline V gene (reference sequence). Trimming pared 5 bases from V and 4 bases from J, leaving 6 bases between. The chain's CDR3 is CASSAQYEQYF. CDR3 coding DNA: TGTGCCAGCAGCGCCCAGTACGAGCAGTACTTC.

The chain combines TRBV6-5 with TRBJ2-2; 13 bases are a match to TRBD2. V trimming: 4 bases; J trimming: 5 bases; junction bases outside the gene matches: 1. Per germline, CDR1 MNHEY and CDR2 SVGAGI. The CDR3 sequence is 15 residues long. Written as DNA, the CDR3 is TGTGCCAGCAGTTTGGGACTAGCGGGGACCGGGGAGCTGTTTTTT. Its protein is CASSLGLAGTGELFF.

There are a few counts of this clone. CDR3 in amino acids: CASSWNRARIGPQHF. The DNA of the CDR3 is TGTGCCAGCAGCTGGAACCGGGCCCGGATTGGGCCCCAGCATTTT. The gene calls are TRBV5-6 and TRBJ1-5; D is uncertain. The CDR3 extends over 15 amino acids. V was cut by 3 bases and J by 9 bases, with 19 bases left in between. CDR1 SGHDT and CDR2 YYEEEE come from the germline V gene.

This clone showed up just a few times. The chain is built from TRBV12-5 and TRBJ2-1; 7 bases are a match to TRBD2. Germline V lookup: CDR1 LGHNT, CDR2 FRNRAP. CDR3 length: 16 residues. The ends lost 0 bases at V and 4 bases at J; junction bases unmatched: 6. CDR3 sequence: CASGLVLGGSYNEQFF. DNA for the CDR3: TGTGCTAGTGGTTTGGTACTTGGCGGGAGTTACAATGAGCAGTTCTTC.

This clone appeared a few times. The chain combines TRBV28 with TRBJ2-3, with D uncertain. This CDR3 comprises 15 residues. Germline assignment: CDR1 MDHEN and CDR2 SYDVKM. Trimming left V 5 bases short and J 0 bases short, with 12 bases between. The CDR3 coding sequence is TGTGCCAGCAGTCGCCAGAGACCTAGCACAGATACGCAGTATTTT. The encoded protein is CASSRQRPSTDTQYF.

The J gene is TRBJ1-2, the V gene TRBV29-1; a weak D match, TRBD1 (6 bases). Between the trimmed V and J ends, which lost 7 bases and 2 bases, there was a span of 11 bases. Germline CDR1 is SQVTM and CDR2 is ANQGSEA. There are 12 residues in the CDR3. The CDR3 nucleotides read TGCAGCGCAAATACAGGGAACTATGGCTACACCTTC. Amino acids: CSANTGNYGYTF.

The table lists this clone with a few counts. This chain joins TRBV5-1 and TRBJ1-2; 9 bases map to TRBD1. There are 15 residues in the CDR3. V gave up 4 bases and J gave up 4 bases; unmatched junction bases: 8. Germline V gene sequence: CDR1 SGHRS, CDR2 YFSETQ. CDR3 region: CASSTGTGRLYGYTF. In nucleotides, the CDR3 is TGCGCCAGCAGCACCGGGACAGGGCGGCTCTATGGCTACACCTTC.

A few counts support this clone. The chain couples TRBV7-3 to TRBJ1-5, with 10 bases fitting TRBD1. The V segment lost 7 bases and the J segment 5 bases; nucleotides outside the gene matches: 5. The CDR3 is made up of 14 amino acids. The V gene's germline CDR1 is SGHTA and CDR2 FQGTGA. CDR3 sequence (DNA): TGTGCCAGCACCGGGACAGGGGTTGATCAGCCCCAGCATTTT. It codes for CASTGTGVDQPQHF. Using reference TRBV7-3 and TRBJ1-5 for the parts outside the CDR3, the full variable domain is GAGVSQTPSNKVTEKGKYVELRCDPISGHTALYWYRQSLGQGPEFLIYFQGTGAADDSGLPNDRFFAVRPEGSVSTLKIQRTERGDSAVYLCASTGTGVDQPQHFGDGTRLSIL.

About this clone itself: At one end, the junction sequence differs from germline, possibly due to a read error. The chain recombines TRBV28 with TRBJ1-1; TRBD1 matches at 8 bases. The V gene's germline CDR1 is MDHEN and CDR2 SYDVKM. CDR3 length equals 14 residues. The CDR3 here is CASSLQGANAEAFF. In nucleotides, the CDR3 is TGTGCCAGCAGTTTACAGGGGGCGAACGCTGAAGCTTTCTTT.

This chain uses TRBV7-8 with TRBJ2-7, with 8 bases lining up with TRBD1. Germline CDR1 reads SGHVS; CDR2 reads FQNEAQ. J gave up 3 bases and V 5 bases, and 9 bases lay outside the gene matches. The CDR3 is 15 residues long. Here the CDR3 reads CASSPRAGQVYEQYV. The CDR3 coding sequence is TGTGCCAGCAGCCCCCGCGCGGGACAGGTCTACGAGCAGTACGTC.

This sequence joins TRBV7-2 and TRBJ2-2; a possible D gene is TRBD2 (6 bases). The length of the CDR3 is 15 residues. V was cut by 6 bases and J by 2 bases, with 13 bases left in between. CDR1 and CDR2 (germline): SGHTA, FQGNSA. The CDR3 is CASRNWGVNTGELFF. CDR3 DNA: TGTGCCAGCAGGAACTGGGGGGTCAACACCGGGGAGCTGTTTTTT.

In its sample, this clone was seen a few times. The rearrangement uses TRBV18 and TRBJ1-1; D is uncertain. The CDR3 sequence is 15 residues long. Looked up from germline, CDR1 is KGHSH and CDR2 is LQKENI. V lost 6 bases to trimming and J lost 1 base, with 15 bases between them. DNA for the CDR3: TGTGCCAGCTCCCGAACTCAGACCCCGAACACTGAAGCTTTCTTT. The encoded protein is CASSRTQTPNTEAFF. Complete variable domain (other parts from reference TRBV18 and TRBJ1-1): NAGVMQNPRHLVRRRGQEARLRCSPMKGHSHVYWYRQLPEEGLKFMVYLQKENIIDESGMPKERFSAEFPKEGPSILRIQQVVRGDSAAYFCASSRTQTPNTEAFFGQGTRLTVV.